A selection of T cell receptor beta chains follows, all from one sample in a study of molecular identifiers for immune sequencing clone quantification. In TCRdb, the PCR reads were re-called with MiXCR into one record per CDR3 protein. This table has 90,000 to 120,000 distinct CDR3 sequences, around 33% appearing once. The specimen sequenced was naive CD8+ T cells from blood, with Jurkat cell RNA spiked in. The receptors were sampled from a human donor in good health. Some libraries in this study had Jurkat cell RNA spiked in. Each CDR3 is given with its conserved first and last residue. The order of the fields is D gene, J gene, clone size, V gene, CDR3 protein, CDR3 DNA. D genes are given only for firm matches. Size is stated for part of the rows, as once, few or many counts, or as a class when the clone is expanded.

D gene: -
J gene: TRBJ2-5
clone size: once
V gene: TRBV24-1
CDR3 protein: CAPSDLVSQYF
CDR3 DNA: TGTGCCCCCAGTGATTTGGTGTCCCAGTACTTC

D gene: TRBD2
J gene: TRBJ2-1
clone size: few
V gene: TRBV11-2
CDR3 protein: CASSLSGDYNEQFF
CDR3 DNA: TGTGCCAGCAGCTTAAGCGGGGACTACAATGAGCAGTTCTTC

D gene: TRBD1
J gene: TRBJ2-2
clone size: -
V gene: TRBV9
CDR3 protein: CASCVGQGAGGELFF
CDR3 DNA: TGTGCCAGCTGCGTAGGACAGGGGGCAGGTGGGGAGCTGTTTTTT

D gene: -
J gene: TRBJ2-3
clone size: -
V gene: TRBV11-2
CDR3 protein: CASSFRSTDTQYF
CDR3 DNA: TGTGCCAGCAGCTTCAGAAGCACAGATACGCAGTATTTT

D gene: -
J gene: TRBJ2-3
clone size: many
V gene: TRBV27
CDR3 protein: CASIDTQYF
CDR3 DNA: TGTGCCAGCATCGATACGCAGTATTTT

D gene: -
J gene: TRBJ2-7
clone size: many
V gene: TRBV20-1
CDR3 protein: CSAPGPRGDEQYF
CDR3 DNA: TGCAGTGCTCCGGGACCCAGAGGGGACGAGCAGTACTTC

D gene: TRBD2
J gene: TRBJ2-3
clone size: -
V gene: TRBV9
CDR3 protein: CASSADPGLAADTLYF
CDR3 DNA: TGTGCCAGCAGCGCTGATCCGGGACTAGCAGCAGATACGCTGTATTTT

D gene: -
J gene: TRBJ1-2
clone size: many
V gene: TRBV14
CDR3 protein: CASSLIHPDRNYTF
CDR3 DNA: TGTGCCAGCAGCCTAATACACCCCGACAGAAACTACACCTTC

D gene: -
J gene: TRBJ2-4
clone size: few
V gene: TRBV2
CDR3 protein: CASSDAVQDIQYF
CDR3 DNA: TGTGCCAGCAGTGACGCGGTTCAGGACATTCAGTACTTC

D gene: TRBD2
J gene: TRBJ2-4
clone size: -
V gene: TRBV20-1
CDR3 protein: CSASGGGKNIQYF
CDR3 DNA: TGCAGTGCGAGCGGGGGTGGCAAAAACATTCAGTACTTC

D gene: TRBD2
J gene: TRBJ2-3
clone size: many
V gene: TRBV6-1
CDR3 protein: CASSVQAGLALTDTQYF
CDR3 DNA: TGTGCCAGCAGTGTTCAGGCCGGACTAGCCTTAACAGATACGCAGTATTTT

D gene: TRBD2
J gene: TRBJ2-3
clone size: few
V gene: TRBV9
CDR3 protein: CASSLRRELAGGGPDTQYF
CDR3 DNA: TGTGCCAGCAGCCTAAGAAGGGAACTAGCGGGAGGGGGGCCAGATACGCAGTATTTT

D gene: TRBD2
J gene: TRBJ2-5
clone size: -
V gene: TRBV28
CDR3 protein: CASSLGGLAGHLETQYF
CDR3 DNA: TGTGCCAGCAGTTTAGGCGGACTAGCGGGTCACCTAGAGACCCAGTACTTC

D gene: -
J gene: TRBJ1-3
clone size: many
V gene: TRBV29-1
CDR3 protein: CSVAPGNTIYF
CDR3 DNA: TGCAGCGTTGCTCCCGGAAACACCATATATTTT

D gene: -
J gene: TRBJ2-2
clone size: -
V gene: TRBV7-6
CDR3 protein: CASSLSGFGNTGELFF
CDR3 DNA: TGTGCCAGCAGCTTATCGGGGTTCGGGAACACCGGGGAGCTGTTTTTT

D gene: -
J gene: TRBJ2-7
clone size: many
V gene: TRBV7-2
CDR3 protein: CASSSSSYEQYF
CDR3 DNA: TGTGCCAGCAGCTCCTCGTCCTACGAGCAGTACTTC

D gene: TRBD1
J gene: TRBJ2-7
clone size: many
V gene: TRBV14
CDR3 protein: CASSQWTGVKQYF
CDR3 DNA: TGTGCCAGCAGCCAATGGACAGGGGTTAAGCAGTACTTC

D gene: -
J gene: TRBJ2-7
clone size: -
V gene: TRBV13
CDR3 protein: CASCLADSPYEQYF
CDR3 DNA: TGTGCCAGCTGCTTAGCCGATTCTCCCTACGAGCAGTACTTC

D gene: TRBD2
J gene: TRBJ2-3
clone size: -
V gene: TRBV24-1
CDR3 protein: CATSAPLAGRAVDTQYF
CDR3 DNA: TGTGCCACCAGTGCCCCACTAGCCGGGAGGGCCGTAGATACGCAGTATTTT

D gene: -
J gene: TRBJ2-5
clone size: -
V gene: TRBV28
CDR3 protein: CASSLGPGEEETRYF
CDR3 DNA: TGTGCCAGCAGTTTAGGCCCAGGGGAAGAAGAGACCCGGTACTTC

D gene: TRBD2
J gene: TRBJ2-6
clone size: many
V gene: TRBV9
CDR3 protein: CASSAGPASGTGANVLTF
CDR3 DNA: TGTGCCAGCAGCGCGGGTCCGGCTAGCGGGACTGGGGCCAACGTCCTGACTTTC

D gene: -
J gene: TRBJ2-3
clone size: -
V gene: TRBV7-9
CDR3 protein: CASGEQGADTQYF
CDR3 DNA: TGTGCCAGCGGTGAACAGGGCGCAGATACGCAGTATTTT

D gene: -
J gene: TRBJ2-7
clone size: -
V gene: TRBV27
CDR3 protein: CASRFFGEQYF
CDR3 DNA: TGTGCCAGCAGATTTTTTGGCGAGCAGTACTTC

D gene: -
J gene: TRBJ2-7
clone size: -
V gene: TRBV6-1
CDR3 protein: CASSPPYEQYF
CDR3 DNA: TGTGCCAGCAGTCCTCCATACGAGCAGTACTTC

D gene: TRBD2
J gene: TRBJ2-1
clone size: few
V gene: TRBV12-3/TRBV12-4
CDR3 protein: CASSLGLAGAYNEQFF
CDR3 DNA: TGTGCCAGCAGTTTAGGACTAGCGGGAGCGTACAATGAGCAGTTCTTC

D gene: TRBD1
J gene: TRBJ2-7
clone size: -
V gene: TRBV7-9
CDR3 protein: CASSLGQLEQYF
CDR3 DNA: TGTGCCAGCAGCTTGGGACAGCTCGAGCAGTACTTC

D gene: TRBD1
J gene: TRBJ2-5
clone size: -
V gene: TRBV3-1
CDR3 protein: CASRLLGQGKEPQYF
CDR3 DNA: TGTGCCAGCAGGCTCCTGGGACAGGGGAAAGAGCCCCAGTACTTC

D gene: TRBD2
J gene: TRBJ2-3
clone size: few
V gene: TRBV28
CDR3 protein: CASSLLAGGPEGDTQYF
CDR3 DNA: TGTGCCAGCAGTTTACTAGCGGGAGGGCCTGAGGGAGATACGCAGTATTTT

D gene: -
J gene: TRBJ2-7
clone size: few
V gene: TRBV27
CDR3 protein: CASSFWQGYEQYF
CDR3 DNA: TGTGCCAGCAGTTTTTGGCAGGGCTACGAGCAGTACTTC

D gene: -
J gene: TRBJ1-1
clone size: -
V gene: TRBV2
CDR3 protein: CASEMNTEAFF
CDR3 DNA: TGTGCCAGTGAGATGAACACTGAAGCTTTCTTT

D gene: TRBD2
J gene: TRBJ2-7
clone size: few
V gene: TRBV20-1
CDR3 protein: CSAPEDGTSGFYEQYF
CDR3 DNA: TGCAGTGCGCCGGAAGATGGGACTAGCGGTTTCTACGAGCAGTACTTC

D gene: TRBD1
J gene: TRBJ2-7
clone size: -
V gene: TRBV6-5
CDR3 protein: CASGYSGDSPSYEQYF
CDR3 DNA: TGTGCCAGCGGTTACTCAGGGGACAGTCCTTCCTACGAGCAGTACTTC

D gene: -
J gene: TRBJ2-7
clone size: many
V gene: TRBV4-3
CDR3 protein: CASSQDRGGYEQYF
CDR3 DNA: TGCGCCAGCAGCCAAGATCGAGGCGGCTACGAGCAGTACTTC

D gene: TRBD1
J gene: TRBJ2-7
clone size: many
V gene: TRBV2
CDR3 protein: CASTLIDGTGGYEQYF
CDR3 DNA: TGTGCCAGCACCCTCATCGACGGGACAGGAGGCTACGAGCAGTACTTC

D gene: -
J gene: TRBJ1-6
clone size: -
V gene: TRBV20-1
CDR3 protein: CSARPNRAQSSYNSPLHF
CDR3 DNA: TGCAGTGCTAGGCCCAACAGGGCCCAGAGCTCCTATAATTCACCCCTCCACTTT